Below, 21 T cell receptor beta chains from the same sample are listed, as sequenced in a study of T cell repertoires in cytomegalovirus infection. TCRdb ran MiXCR on the reads and lists one entry per CDR3 protein. The data hold around 530,000 distinct CDR3 sequences, with 15% to 20% observed a single time. Sequences were obtained from CD8+ T cells from PBMCs. All receptors come from a human donor in good health (CMV status not recorded). Some clones in this sample may be carry-over from other donors' samples.

A few counts support this clonotype. J is TRBJ2-7 and V is TRBV27; D may be TRBD1 (7 bases). The CDR3 sequence is 14 residues long. V gave up 2 bases and J gave up 11 bases, with 19 bases separating them. Per the germline V gene, CDR1 is MNHEY and CDR2 is SMNVEV (reference sequence). Here the CDR3 reads CASSLGAGGKSEYF. CDR3 coding DNA: TGTGCCAGCAGTTTAGGGGCAGGGGGGAAATCGGAGTACTTC.

This clonotype appeared many times. This rearrangement joins TRBV7-6 to TRBJ2-1, with D perhaps TRBD2 (5 bases). The CDR3 loop spans 16 amino acids. Germline values: CDR1 SGHVS, CDR2 FNYEAQ. The germline V and J ends were trimmed by 5 bases and 0 bases, with 14 bases remaining between them. CDR3 bases: TGTGCCAGCAGCCTACGGACGGGGAGCTCCTACAATGAGCAGTTCTTC. Amino acids: CASSLRTGSSYNEQFF.

This clonotype occurred a few times. The chain is built from TRBV11-1 and TRBJ1-1; 8 bases align to TRBD1. Germline V gene data show CDR1 as SGHAT and CDR2 as FQDESV (reference sequence). The CDR3 has 17 residues. The V and J ends lost 2 bases and 1 base, in that order; junction bases with no gene match: 9. The CDR3 nucleotides read TGTGCCAGCAGCTTATCCCGGGACAGGTTTTCGAACACTGAAGCTTTCTTT. Translating it yields CASSLSRDRFSNTEAFF.

This clonotype was seen many times. The chain joins TRBV7-8 to TRBJ2-5; 13 bases fit TRBD2. V was pared by 5 bases and J by 5 bases, with 11 bases of the junction left unmatched. CDR3 size: 17 residues. Germline V gene lookup returns CDR1 SGHVS and CDR2 FQNEAQ. The CDR3 reads CASSRPITSGGEETQYF. The DNA of the CDR3 is TGTGCCAGCAGCCGCCCGATTACTAGCGGGGGGGAGGAGACCCAGTACTTC.

The chain recombines TRBV27 with TRBJ2-6; D gene unclear. This CDR3 contains 16 residues. Trimming removed 3 bases from V and 0 bases from J, with 9 bases in between. Germline V CDR1 and CDR2: MNHEY, SMNVEV (reference sequence). CDR3 loop: CASSFLDDSGANVLTF. For the CDR3, the DNA is TGTGCCAGCAGTTTCCTGGACGACTCTGGGGCCAACGTCCTGACTTTC. The full variable domain, its missing parts supplied by reference TRBV27 and TRBJ2-6, is EAQVTQNPRYLITVTGKKLTVTCSQNMNHEYMSWYRQDPGLGLRQIYYSMNVEVTDKGDVPEGYKVSRKEKRNFPLILESPSPNQTSLYFCASSFLDDSGANVLTFGAGSRLTVL.

Notes on this clonotype: The conserved phenylalanine or tryptophan normally closing the CDR3 is absent here, so this likely arose from a read error. The CDR3 reads CASSLAAYNVQFL. The CDR3 bases are TGTGCCAGCAGCTTAGCGGCCTACAATGTTCAGTTCTTA. The chain carries TRBV5-5 and TRBJ2-1, with D possibly matching TRBD2 (5 bases). Germline loops: CDR1 SGHKS, CDR2 YYEKEE (reference sequence). V gave up 2 bases and J gave up 13 bases, with 16 bases separating them. The CDR3 loop spans 13 amino acids.

This clonotype has a handful of counts. The chain is built from TRBV5-6 and TRBJ1-1, with 8 bases fitting TRBD1. This CDR3 spans 15 amino acids. Trimming removed 3 bases from V and 7 bases from J; junction bases left unmatched: 11. Germline CDR1 reads SGHDT; CDR2 reads YYEEEE. CDR3 in amino acids: CASSSGTGSFREAFF. DNA for the CDR3: TGTGCCAGCAGCTCCGGGACAGGAAGCTTTCGTGAAGCTTTCTTT. The entire variable domain, with the rest obtained from reference TRBV5-6 and TRBJ1-1, is as follows: DAGVTQSPTHLIKTRGQQVTLRCSPKSGHDTVSWYQQALGQGPQFIFQYYEEEERQRGNFPDRFSGHQFPNYSSELNVNALLLGDSALYLCASSSGTGSFREAFFGQGTRLTVV.

This clonotype occurred a few times. The chain couples TRBV7-9 to TRBJ1-1; D gene unclear. The CDR3 contains 14 residues. CDR1 SEHNR and CDR2 FQNEAQ come from the germline V gene (reference sequence). V was clipped by 5 bases and J by 2 bases, with 12 bases between them. For the CDR3, the DNA is TGTGCCAGCAGCGGCTCCCGGGTAAACACTGAAGCTTTCTTT. This codes for CASSGSRVNTEAFF.

The V gene is TRBV2, the J gene TRBJ2-2; D not certain. V was trimmed by 6 bases and J by 4 bases, leaving 18 bases between them. CDR1 and CDR2 from the germline V gene are SNHLY and FYNNEI. This CDR3 is 16 amino acids long. DNA of the CDR3: TGTGCCAGCAGCCAAACAGCTGGTTGGGGCACCGGGGAGCTGTTTTTT. Translating gives CASSQTAGWGTGELFF.

This clonotype has at least ten counts. The chain carries TRBV7-9 and TRBJ1-2; D unresolved. Deletions cut 5 bases from V and 5 bases from J, with 12 bases between. This CDR3 has 13 residues. Germline V lookup: CDR1 SEHNR, CDR2 FQNEAQ (reference sequence). The CDR3 nucleotides are TGTGCCAGCAGCCCCGACCAATGGTATGGCTACACCTTC. Encoded protein: CASSPDQWYGYTF.

This clonotype has at least ten counts. The V and J genes are TRBV28 and TRBJ2-1; D is ambiguous. The germline gives CDR1 MDHEN, CDR2 SYDVKM. V was pared by 3 bases and J by 0 bases, with 9 bases between. The CDR3 is made up of 15 amino acids. The CDR3 reads CASSFLQSSYNEQFF. The CDR3 DNA follows: TGTGCCAGCAGTTTCCTTCAGAGCTCCTACAATGAGCAGTTCTTC. Supplemented by reference TRBV28 and TRBJ2-1, the full variable domain reads DVKVTQSSRYLVKRTGEKVFLECVQDMDHENMFWYRQDPGLGLRLIYFSYDVKMKEKGDIPEGYSVSREKKERFSLILESASTNQTSMYLCASSFLQSSYNEQFFGPGTRLTVL.

At least ten counts were recorded for this clonotype. The chain is built from TRBV12-3 or TRBV12-4 and TRBJ2-2; D possibly corresponds to TRBD1 (5 bases). Trimming pared 3 bases from V and 6 bases from J, leaving 14 bases between. The CDR3 length is 15 residues. The chain's CDR3 is CASSFARGSAGELFF. The DNA for the CDR3 is TGTGCCAGCAGTTTCGCTAGGGGATCGGCCGGGGAGCTGTTTTTT.

In its sample, this clonotype was seen a few times. V and J are TRBV10-3 and TRBJ2-1; 7 nucleotides match TRBD2. Per germline, CDR1 ENHRY and CDR2 SYGVKD. The V and J ends lost 10 bases and 9 bases, in that order; junction bases with no gene match: 18. The CDR3 loop spans 15 amino acids. CDR3 bases: TGTGCCACCCAACCGGGGAGGGCTTCCCTGGGTGAGCAGTTCTTC. It translates to CATQPGRASLGEQFF.

J is TRBJ2-5 and V is TRBV27; D possibly uses TRBD1 or TRBD2 (7 bases each). V lost 1 base and J lost 10, with 16 bases in between. The germline V gene encodes CDR1 MNHEY and CDR2 SMNVEV (reference sequence). This CDR3 has 14 amino acids. Here the CDR3 reads CASSLYARGGIQYF. In DNA form, the CDR3 reads TGTGCCAGCAGTTTATACGCCAGGGGGGGGATCCAGTACTTC.

Details on this clonotype: This may be a read error, as it is one base from a much larger clone. The CDR3 does not end in the conserved phenylalanine or tryptophan, so this is likely a read error. V gene TRBV2 combines with J gene TRBJ2-1, with a tentative D call TRBD2 (7 bases). CDR1 and CDR2 (germline): SNHLY, FYNNEI. V lost 4 bases to trimming and J lost 8 bases, with 24 bases between them. The CDR3 has 17 amino acids. The chain's CDR3 is CASSGLRGGLGGHEQFL. Here the CDR3 DNA reads TGTGCCAGCAGTGGATTACGCGGGGGCCTAGGGGGGCATGAGCAGTTCTTA.

This sequence joins TRBV9 and TRBJ1-4; 11 bases line up with TRBD1. Germline V gives CDR1 SGDLS, CDR2 YYNGEE. This CDR3 has 15 residues. Trimming removed 3 bases from V and 8 bases from J; junction bases left unmatched: 6. Here the CDR3 DNA reads TGTGCCAGCAGCGGGACAGGGGGCGAGTACGAAAAACTGTTTTTT. It specifies CASSGTGGEYEKLFF.

This clonotype was observed a few times. This chain uses TRBV12-3 or TRBV12-4 with TRBJ2-1; D is perhaps TRBD2 (5 bases). V lost 2 bases and J 6 bases, leaving 14 bases between the germline ends. This CDR3 is built from 15 residues. CDR3 protein: CASSLPGLNGNEQFF. The CDR3 coding sequence is TGTGCCAGCAGTTTACCCGGACTCAACGGCAATGAGCAGTTCTTC.

There are many counts of this clonotype. In DNA form, the CDR3 reads TGTGCCAGCAGCTTATCTAGTTTTTTTACCCAAGAGACCCAGTACTTC. Translation gives CASSLSSFFTQETQYF. The gene calls are TRBV7-2 and TRBJ2-5; D gene unclear. The CDR3 extends over 16 amino acids. The germline V and J ends were trimmed by 2 bases and 1 base, with 14 bases remaining between them. Germline V lookup: CDR1 SGHTA, CDR2 FQGNSA.

Ten or more counts support this clonotype. The V gene is TRBV6-5, the J gene TRBJ1-1; 8 nucleotides align to TRBD1. The length of the CDR3 is 16 residues. Trimming removed 2 bases from V and 3 bases from J; junction bases left unmatched: 8. Germline lookup yields CDR1 MNHEY and CDR2 SVGAGI. This CDR3 reads CASSYIVGRGHTEAFF. In nucleotides, the CDR3 is TGTGCCAGCAGTTACATAGTTGGCAGGGGGCACACTGAAGCTTTCTTT.

In the case of this clonotype: It may be a read error: a sequence one base away is much more abundant. The gene calls are TRBV6-1 and TRBJ2-7, with D perhaps TRBD2 (5 bases). V dropped 6 bases and J dropped 9 bases, with 21 bases sitting between them. CDR1 is MNHNS and CDR2 is SASEGT in the germline V gene. CDR3 length: 14 residues. CDR3 protein: CASSRTSHPRGQYF. Here the CDR3 DNA reads TGTGCCAGCAGCAGGACTTCCCACCCTCGCGGGCAGTACTTC.

Many counts were recorded for this clonotype. The rearrangement joins TRBV2 to TRBJ2-3, with D possibly matching TRBD2 (6 bases). CDR3 length equals 15 residues. In germline, CDR1 is SNHLY, CDR2 FYNNEI. The germline V and J ends were trimmed by 0 bases and 2 bases, with 9 bases remaining between them. The CDR3 loop reads CASSEARTNTDTQYF. The CDR3, as DNA: TGTGCCAGCAGTGAAGCACGGACTAACACAGATACGCAGTATTTT.